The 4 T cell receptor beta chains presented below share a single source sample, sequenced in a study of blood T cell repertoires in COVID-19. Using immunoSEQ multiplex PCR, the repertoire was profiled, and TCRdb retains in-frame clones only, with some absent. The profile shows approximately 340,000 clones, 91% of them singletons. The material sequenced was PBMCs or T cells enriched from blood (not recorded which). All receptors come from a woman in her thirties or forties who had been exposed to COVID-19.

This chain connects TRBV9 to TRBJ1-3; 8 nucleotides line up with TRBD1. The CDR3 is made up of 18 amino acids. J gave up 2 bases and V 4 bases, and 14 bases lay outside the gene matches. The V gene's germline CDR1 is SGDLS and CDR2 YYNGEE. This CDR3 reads CASSPERGDRSTGNTIYF. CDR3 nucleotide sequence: TGTGCCAGCAGCCCCGAGAGGGGGGACAGGTCCACTGGAAACACCATATATTTT.

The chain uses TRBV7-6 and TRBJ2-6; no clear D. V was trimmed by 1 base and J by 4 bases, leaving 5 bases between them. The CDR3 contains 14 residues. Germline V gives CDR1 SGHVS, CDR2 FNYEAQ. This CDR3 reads CASSLGLGANVLTF. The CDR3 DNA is TGTGCCAGCAGCTTAGGGCTCGGGGCCAACGTCCTGACTTTC. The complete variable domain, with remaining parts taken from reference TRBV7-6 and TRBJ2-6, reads GAGVSQSPRYKVTKRGQDVALRCDPISGHVSLYWYRQALGQGPEFLTYFNYEAQQDKSGLPNDRFSAERPEGSISTLTIQRTEQRDSAMYRCASSLGLGANVLTFGAGSRLTVL.

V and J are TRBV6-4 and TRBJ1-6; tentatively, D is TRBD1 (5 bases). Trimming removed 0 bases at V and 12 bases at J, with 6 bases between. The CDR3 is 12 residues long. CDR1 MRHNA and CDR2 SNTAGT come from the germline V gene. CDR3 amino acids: CASSDSGGPLHF. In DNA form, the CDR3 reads TGTGCCAGCAGTGACTCGGGGGGACCCCTCCACTTT.

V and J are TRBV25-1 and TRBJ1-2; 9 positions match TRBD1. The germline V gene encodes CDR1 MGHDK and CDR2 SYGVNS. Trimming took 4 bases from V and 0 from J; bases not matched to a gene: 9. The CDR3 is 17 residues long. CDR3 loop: CASSASTGGSANYGYTF. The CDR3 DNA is TGTGCCAGCAGTGCAAGTACAGGGGGCTCAGCTAACTATGGCTACACCTTC.